One and the same sample provided the 29 T cell receptor beta chains below, sequenced in a study of blood T cell repertoires in COVID-19. Only in-frame clones appear in the TCRdb table, and some are missing; sequencing was by immunoSEQ multiplex PCR. The table shows 250,000 to 350,000 clones, with around 87% occurring only once. Sequencing was carried out using peripheral blood. These receptors all come from a woman younger than 45 who had recovered from COVID-19.

The chain joins TRBV5-1 to TRBJ1-1; possible D gene TRBD1, 5 bases. V was shortened by 7 bases and J by 6 bases, with 16 bases between the two germline ends. This CDR3 is 13 amino acids long. Germline assignment: CDR1 SGHRS and CDR2 YFSETQ. The CDR3 protein is CASGRQNMAEAFF. The CDR3 DNA reads TGCGCCAGCGGTAGACAGAATATGGCTGAAGCTTTCTTT. The complete variable domain, with remaining parts taken from reference TRBV5-1 and TRBJ1-1, reads KAGVTQTPRYLIKTRGQQVTLSCSPISGHRSVSWYQQTPGQGLQFLFEYFSETQRNKGNFPGRFSGRQFSNSRSEMNVSTLELGDSALYLCASGRQNMAEAFFGQGTRLTVV.

The CDR3 spells CASDQGGGTEAFF. Written as DNA, the CDR3 is TGTGCCAGTGACCAGGGCGGGGGTACTGAAGCTTTCTTT. J is TRBJ1-1 and V is TRBV19; possible D gene TRBD1, 5 bases. Germline assignment: CDR1 LNHDA and CDR2 SQIVND (reference sequence). The V end lost 8 bases, the J end lost 5 bases, and 15 bases lay between the germline ends. The length of the CDR3 is 13 residues. The full variable domain, its missing parts supplied by reference TRBV19 and TRBJ1-1, is DGGITQSPKYLFRKEGQNVTLSCEQNLNHDAMYWYRQDPGQGLRLIYYSQIVNDFQKGDIAEGYSVSREKKESFPLTVTSAQKNPTAFYLCASDQGGGTEAFFGQGTRLTVV.

The J gene is TRBJ2-3, the V gene TRBV6-2 or TRBV6-3; the D gene is possibly TRBD2 (6 bases). V was clipped by 0 bases and J by 2 bases, with 12 bases between them. The length of the CDR3 is 16 residues. CDR1 and CDR2 from the germline V gene are MNHEY and SVGEGT. DNA of the CDR3: TGTGCCAGCAGTTACTCGGCGCGGGATCACACAGATACGCAGTATTTT. Its translation is CASSYSARDHTDTQYF.

The chain uses TRBV2 and TRBJ2-3; TRBD2 agrees at 8 bases. Germline-derived CDR1 and CDR2 are SNHLY and FYNNEI. V shed 8 bases, J shed 3 bases, and the junction held 7 bases outside the gene matches. This CDR3 comprises 14 residues. CDR3 residues: CASLGLGETDTQYF. Here the CDR3 DNA reads TGTGCCAGCCTGGGACTAGGGGAGACAGATACGCAGTATTTT.

V usage is TRBV10-3 and J usage is TRBJ1-1; unclear D gene. V was shortened by 3 bases and J by 0 bases, with 5 bases between the two germline ends. This CDR3 has 13 amino acids. CDR1 and CDR2 from the germline V gene are ENHRY and SYGVKD. The CDR3 coding sequence is TGTGCCATCAGTGAACGGGTGAACACTGAAGCTTTCTTT. Protein product: CAISERVNTEAFF.

CDR3 in amino acids: CASSGTGAQETQYF. The CDR3, as DNA: TGTGCCAGCAGCGGGACAGGCGCGCAAGAGACCCAGTACTTC. The gene calls are TRBV7-2 and TRBJ2-5, with 8 bases fitting TRBD1. V was clipped by 5 bases and J by 2 bases; unmatched bases: 4. The CDR3 extends over 14 amino acids. Germline CDR1 SGHTA, CDR2 FQGNSA.

The V gene is TRBV6-6, the J gene TRBJ2-7, with D tentatively TRBD2 (6 bases). The CDR3 contains 14 residues. Germline CDR1 reads MNHNY; CDR2 reads SVGAGI (reference sequence). V was cut by 6 bases and J by 3 bases, with 15 bases left in between. In DNA form, the CDR3 reads TGTGCCAGCAGCTTCCCCGCTAGCGTCTACGAGCAGTACTTC. Residues: CASSFPASVYEQYF.

This chain uses TRBV7-9 with TRBJ2-7; D is possibly TRBD2 (5 bases). The CDR3 loop spans 15 amino acids. Germline values: CDR1 SEHNR, CDR2 FQNEAQ (reference sequence). V was pared by 5 bases and J by 6 bases, with 20 bases between. CDR3 bases: TGTGCCAGCAGCCCAAGGACTCATGGAGCGGCCGAGCAGTACTTC. This sequence encodes CASSPRTHGAAEQYF.

V and J are TRBV6-5 and TRBJ1-2; 8 bases fit TRBD1. The junction had 8 bases not matched to a gene; V was cut back by 3 bases and J by 5 bases. Germline values: CDR1 MNHEY, CDR2 SVGAGI. This CDR3 contains 15 residues. As DNA, the CDR3 is TGTGCCAGCAGTTATCGGCGACAGGGGAATTATGGCTACACCTTC. Translating it yields CASSYRRQGNYGYTF.

The chain combines TRBV27 with TRBJ2-2; 7 bases align to TRBD1. Losses at the gene ends were 2 bases for V and 8 bases for J; bases not matched to a gene: 5. Germline lookup yields CDR1 MNHEY and CDR2 SMNVEV (reference sequence). CDR3 length equals 14 residues. CDR3 residues: CASSLIDRVGELFF. The CDR3 nucleotides are TGTGCCAGCAGTTTAATCGACAGGGTTGGGGAGCTGTTTTTT.

The chain joins TRBV6-5 to TRBJ2-7; 9 bases fit TRBD2. J gave up 1 base and V 4 bases, and 5 bases lay outside the gene matches. The CDR3 sequence is 15 residues long. Germline values: CDR1 MNHEY, CDR2 SVGAGI. The CDR3 coding sequence is TGTGCCAGCAGTTCTATAGCGGGGGCTTCCTACGAGCAGTACTTC. It translates to CASSSIAGASYEQYF.

This chain joins TRBV27 and TRBJ2-7; D not resolved. Trimming stripped 2 bases from V and 0 bases from J, with 5 bases between. This CDR3 region has 13 residues. The germline CDR1 and CDR2 sequences are MNHEY and SMNVEV (reference sequence). The CDR3 sequence: CASSLLSSYEQYF. CDR3 DNA sequence: TGTGCCAGCAGTTTACTGAGCTCCTACGAGCAGTACTTC.

This clone was seen only once. This rearrangement joins TRBV6-2 or TRBV6-3 to TRBJ2-7; weak D call: TRBD1 (6 bases). There are 16 residues in the CDR3. Germline V gives CDR1 MNHEY, CDR2 SVGEGT. V was shortened by 0 bases and J by 3 bases, with 15 bases between the two germline ends. CDR3 nucleotide sequence: TGTGCCAGCAGTTACTCCACAGGGCTTGGTAACTACGAGCAGTACTTC. Translating gives CASSYSTGLGNYEQYF.

The rearrangement links TRBV27 to TRBJ1-2; D is possibly TRBD1 (5 bases). V shed 0 bases and J shed 2 bases, with 16 bases lying between them. The CDR3 extends over 17 amino acids. From germline, CDR1 is MNHEY and CDR2 SMNVEV (reference sequence). Written as DNA, the CDR3 is TGTGCCAGCAGTTTATCTTCCGCCCCGACAGTAAACTATGGCTACACCTTC. Encoded protein: CASSLSSAPTVNYGYTF.

The genes are TRBV7-9 and TRBJ2-7; a weak D match, TRBD2 (5 bases). The CDR3 consists of 14 residues. Germline V gives CDR1 SEHNR, CDR2 FQNEAQ (reference sequence). The V end was cut by 1 base, the J end by 2 bases, with 9 bases between. This CDR3 is CASSLGLSPYEQYF. As DNA, the CDR3 is TGTGCCAGCAGCTTAGGACTATCACCCTACGAGCAGTACTTC.

CDR3 sequence reads: CASSLADPGGLQEPDTQYF. In DNA, the CDR3 is TGTGCCAGCAGCTTAGCGGACCCGGGGGGGCTTCAGGAGCCAGATACGCAGTATTTT. This rearrangement joins TRBV7-9 to TRBJ2-3, with TRBD2 identical over 8 bases. With 0 bases clipped from V and 4 bases from J, the junction kept 15 bases outside the gene matches. Looked up from germline, CDR1 is SEHNR and CDR2 is FQNEAQ (reference sequence). The CDR3 loop spans 19 amino acids.

The genes are TRBV19 and TRBJ1-5; D may be TRBD1 (5 bases). The germline V gene has CDR1 LNHDA and CDR2 SQIVND (reference sequence). CDR3 length: 12 residues. The germline V and J ends were trimmed by 6 bases and 8 bases, with 11 bases remaining between them. The CDR3 bases are TGTGCCAGTAGCTTTAGACAGAAGCCCCAGCATTTT. Amino acid sequence: CASSFRQKPQHF.

This chain's CDR3 is CAWTSGGNREQYF. CDR3 in DNA: TGTGCCTGGACTAGCGGGGGGAATCGCGAGCAGTACTTC. V gene TRBV30 combines with J gene TRBJ2-7, with 11 nucleotides matching TRBD2. The CDR3 runs 13 residues. Germline lookup yields CDR1 GTSNPN and CDR2 SVGIG (reference sequence). Trimming removed 4 bases from V and 6 bases from J; junction bases left unmatched: 5.

This CDR3 reads CASSLDEIPIGYTF. The CDR3, as DNA: TGTGCCAGCAGCTTAGACGAGATACCCATTGGCTACACCTTC. The rearrangement links TRBV7-9 to TRBJ1-2, with D uncertain. Trimming left V 1 base short and J 7 bases short, with 13 bases between. Germline V gives CDR1 SEHNR, CDR2 FQNEAQ (reference sequence). The CDR3 consists of 14 residues.

CDR3 DNA: TGTGCCAGCAGCTCGACAGGGCAGAGCAATTCACCCCTCCACTTT. Its protein product is CASSSTGQSNSPLHF. The V call is TRBV5-5, the J call TRBJ1-6; 7 bases are a match to TRBD1. The V segment lost 3 bases and the J segment 7 bases; nucleotides outside the gene matches: 7. The germline CDR1 and CDR2 sequences are SGHKS and YYEKEE (reference sequence). The CDR3 totals 15 residues. Looking up the rest from reference TRBV5-5 and TRBJ1-6 gives the full variable domain: DAGVTQSPTHLIKTRGQQVTLRCSPISGHKSVSWYQQVLGQGPQFIFQYYEKEERGRGNFPDRFSARQFPNYSSELNVNALLLGDSALYLCASSSTGQSNSPLHFGNGTRLTVT.

The rearrangement joins TRBV28 to TRBJ2-3; 11 bases match TRBD2. The CDR3 sequence is 16 residues long. Per the germline V gene, CDR1 is MDHEN and CDR2 is SYDVKM. V trimming: 6 bases; J trimming: 2 bases; junction bases outside the gene matches: 7. In DNA form, the CDR3 reads TGTGCCAGCAGAGCGACTAGCGGGACCCTCACAGATACGCAGTATTTT. It yields the protein CASRATSGTLTDTQYF.

The chain has TRBV7-2 and TRBJ1-6; 8 bases line up with TRBD1. Germline CDR1 reads SGHTA; CDR2 reads FQGNSA. The CDR3 consists of 14 residues. The J segment lost 8 bases and the V segment lost 4 bases, leaving 4 bases of the junction unmatched. The CDR3 loop is CASSSDRVYSPLHF. In DNA form, the CDR3 reads TGTGCCAGCAGCTCGGACAGGGTGTATTCACCCCTCCACTTT.

The genes are TRBV4-2 and TRBJ1-4, with D possibly TRBD1 on 6 matching bases. Trimming removed 6 bases at V and 3 bases at J, with 14 bases between. This CDR3 has 15 amino acids. Per the germline V gene, CDR1 is LGHNA and CDR2 is YNFKEQ. CDR3 residues: CASRFYRDANEKLFF. As DNA, the CDR3 is TGTGCCAGCAGGTTCTACAGGGATGCTAATGAAAAACTGTTTTTT.

CDR3 protein: CASSQLTGNYGYTF. The CDR3 nucleotides read TGTGCCAGCAGCCAACTGACAGGGAACTATGGCTACACCTTC. The chain couples TRBV14 to TRBJ1-2, with TRBD1 identical over 7 bases. The germline gives CDR1 SGHDN, CDR2 FVKESK. J was trimmed by 2 bases and V by 2 bases; bases with no gene match: 2. The CDR3 has 14 amino acids.

The CDR3 loop is CASSIRGGQGRQETQYF. CDR3 nucleotides: TGTGCCAGTAGTATCCGGGGAGGACAGGGAAGGCAAGAGACCCAGTACTTC. V gene TRBV19 combines with J gene TRBJ2-5; 8 nucleotides line up with TRBD1. Trimming at V came to 3 bases and at J to 2 bases, leaving 11 bases not matched to a gene. The CDR3 totals 17 residues. Germline V lookup: CDR1 LNHDA, CDR2 SQIVND (reference sequence). Using reference TRBV19 and TRBJ2-5 for the parts outside the CDR3, the full variable domain is DGGITQSPKYLFRKEGQNVTLSCEQNLNHDAMYWYRQDPGQGLRLIYYSQIVNDFQKGDIAEGYSVSREKKESFPLTVTSAQKNPTAFYLCASSIRGGQGRQETQYFGPGTRLLVL.

This clone was found once. The genes are TRBV5-5 and TRBJ2-5; 12 nucleotides match TRBD2. Germline lookup yields CDR1 SGHKS and CDR2 YYEKEE (reference sequence). Unmatched junction bases numbered 11, after V lost 1 base and J lost 4 bases. There are 18 residues in the CDR3. This chain's CDR3 is CASSLWASGGAVPETQYF. DNA of the CDR3: TGTGCCAGCAGCTTGTGGGCTAGCGGGGGGGCAGTGCCAGAGACCCAGTACTTC.

The V and J genes are TRBV5-5 and TRBJ1-2, with D possibly TRBD1 on 6 matching bases. Germline CDR1 and CDR2: SGHKS and YYEKEE (reference sequence). CDR3 length: 15 amino acids. Between the trimmed V and J ends, which lost 2 bases and 8 bases, there was a span of 19 bases. This chain's CDR3 is CASSLVGGAYSGYTF. CDR3 sequence (DNA): TGTGCCAGCAGCTTAGTAGGGGGAGCTTACTCCGGCTACACCTTC.

The table lists this clone with a count of one. The chain couples TRBV11-3 to TRBJ2-3, with a tentative D call TRBD1 (5 bases). Per germline, CDR1 SGHNT and CDR2 YENEEA. Trimming pared 8 bases from V and 2 bases from J, leaving 14 bases between. This CDR3 contains 14 residues. In nucleotides, the CDR3 is TGTGCCAGCGCTCAGACAGCCGCCACAGATACGCAGTATTTT. Translating it yields CASAQTAATDTQYF.

This clone was recorded a few times. This sequence joins TRBV11-2 and TRBJ2-7, with D maybe TRBD1 (5 bases). CDR1 is SGHAT and CDR2 is FQNNGV in the germline V gene. CDR3 length equals 13 residues. V lost 1 base and J lost 4, with 8 bases in between. CDR3 in DNA: TGTGCCAGCAGCTTAGGGACACCTTACGAGCAGTACTTC. Translated: CASSLGTPYEQYF.